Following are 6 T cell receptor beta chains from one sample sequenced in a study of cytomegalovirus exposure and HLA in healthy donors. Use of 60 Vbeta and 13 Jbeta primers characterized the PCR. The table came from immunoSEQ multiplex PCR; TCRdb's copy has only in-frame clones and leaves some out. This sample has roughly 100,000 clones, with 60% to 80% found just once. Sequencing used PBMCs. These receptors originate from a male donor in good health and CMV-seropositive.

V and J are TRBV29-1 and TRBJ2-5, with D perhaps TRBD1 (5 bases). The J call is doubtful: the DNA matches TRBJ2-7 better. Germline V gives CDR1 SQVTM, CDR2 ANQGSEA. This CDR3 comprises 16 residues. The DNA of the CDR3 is TGCAGCGTTCGCCCACTGACAGAACTCGCAACCTACGAGCAGTACTTC. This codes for CSVRPLTELATYEQYF.

CDR3 sequence reads: CASSPQGYTQYF. The CDR3, as DNA: TGTGCCAGCAGCCCACAGGGTTATACGCAGTATTTT. The chain carries TRBV14 and TRBJ2-3; perhaps TRBD1 as D (6 bases). V gave up 4 bases and J gave up 7 bases, with 9 bases separating them. The CDR3 is 12 residues long. Germline lookup yields CDR1 SGHDN and CDR2 FVKESK.

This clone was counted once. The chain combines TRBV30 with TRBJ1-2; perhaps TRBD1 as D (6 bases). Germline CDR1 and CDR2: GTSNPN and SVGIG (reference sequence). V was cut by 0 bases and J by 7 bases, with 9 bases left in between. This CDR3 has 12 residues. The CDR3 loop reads CAWSVGGAGYTF. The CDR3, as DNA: TGTGCCTGGAGTGTAGGGGGGGCTGGCTACACCTTC.

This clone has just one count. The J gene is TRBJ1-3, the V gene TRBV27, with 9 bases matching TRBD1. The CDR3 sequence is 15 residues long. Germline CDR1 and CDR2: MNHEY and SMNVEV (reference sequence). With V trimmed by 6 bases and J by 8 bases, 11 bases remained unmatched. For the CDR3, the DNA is TGTGCCAGCAGATCCCCGGGACAGGGAACGGACACCATATATTTT. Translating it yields CASRSPGQGTDTIYF.

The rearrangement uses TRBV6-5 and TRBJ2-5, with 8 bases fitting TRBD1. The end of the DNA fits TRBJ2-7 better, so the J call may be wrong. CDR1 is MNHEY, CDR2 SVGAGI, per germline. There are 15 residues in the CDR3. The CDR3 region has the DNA TGTGCCAGCAGCTTCGCCGGGACAGGCTCCTACGAGCAGTACTTC. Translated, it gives CASSFAGTGSYEQYF.

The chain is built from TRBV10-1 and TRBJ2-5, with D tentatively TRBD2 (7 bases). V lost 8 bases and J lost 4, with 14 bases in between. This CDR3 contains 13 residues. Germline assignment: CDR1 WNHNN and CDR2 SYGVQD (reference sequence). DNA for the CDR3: TGCGCCAGCCCCGGGGGGCGCGGAGAGACCCAGTACTTC. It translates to CASPGGRGETQYF.